Shown below are 29 T cell receptor beta chains from a single sample sequenced in a study of identical twins. A single record per CDR3 protein comes from TCRdb applying MiXCR to the 5' RACE reads. This table has approximately 1.8 million distinct CDR3 sequences, less than 35% appearing once. The sample was cord blood. The receptors shown here come from a newborn girl in good health.

V usage is TRBV3-1 and J usage is TRBJ2-1, with 11 bases aligning to TRBD2. Losses at the gene ends were 0 bases for V and 6 bases for J; bases not matched to a gene: 4. Germline values: CDR1 LGHDT, CDR2 YNNKEL (reference sequence). This CDR3 is 16 amino acids long. CDR3 nucleotide sequence: TGTGCCAGCAGCCAAGAATTCGGACTAGCGGGCAATGAGCAGTTCTTC. It translates to CASSQEFGLAGNEQFF.

This clonotype is a singleton in its sample. V gene TRBV28 combines with J gene TRBJ2-1, with a tentative D call TRBD2 (6 bases). V lost 5 bases and J 7 bases, leaving 21 bases between the germline ends. This CDR3 region has 16 residues. CDR1 and CDR2 from the germline V gene are MDHEN and SYDVKM. The CDR3: CASSRRAYQRGNEQFF. The CDR3 DNA sequence: TGTGCCAGCAGTCGACGCGCTTACCAACGGGGGAATGAGCAGTTCTTC.

This clonotype was counted between two and nine times. The genes are TRBV7-2 and TRBJ2-3, with TRBD2 matching 11 bases. V shed 3 bases, J shed 4 bases, and the junction held 6 bases outside the gene matches. Germline CDR1 SGHTA, CDR2 FQGNSA. The CDR3 is 16 amino acids. CDR3 region: CASSFTLAGDPDTQYF. DNA for the CDR3: TGTGCCAGCAGCTTTACACTAGCGGGAGATCCAGATACGCAGTATTTT.

This sequence joins TRBV5-1 and TRBJ2-7, with 8 bases matching TRBD2. V was pared by 1 base and J by 6 bases, with 9 bases of the junction left unmatched. The CDR3 is 15 amino acids. The germline CDR1 and CDR2 sequences are SGHRS and YFSETQ. The CDR3 loop is CASSLFTGRAGEQYF. As DNA, the CDR3 is TGCGCCAGCAGCTTGTTTACCGGGAGGGCCGGCGAGCAGTACTTC.

This chain connects TRBV9 to TRBJ2-5; D ambiguous. V was shortened by 5 bases and J by 4 bases, with 15 bases between the two germline ends. Germline V gene lookup returns CDR1 SGDLS and CDR2 YYNGEE. CDR3 size: 14 residues. The CDR3 spells CASRAQERRETQYF. In DNA, the CDR3 is TGTGCCAGCAGAGCTCAAGAGAGGAGAGAGACCCAGTACTTC.

V and J are TRBV25-1 and TRBJ1-4; D might be TRBD1 (5 bases). The germline gives CDR1 MGHDK, CDR2 SYGVNS. V was cut by 2 bases and J by 7 bases, with 11 bases left in between. The CDR3 consists of 14 residues. CDR3 loop: CASSEPGGGEKLFF. The CDR3 DNA follows: TGTGCCAGCAGTGAACCGGGGGGGGGTGAAAAACTGTTTTTT.

This clonotype was seen a handful of times. The V call is TRBV6-4, the J call TRBJ2-7, with unresolved D. Germline CDR1 MRHNA, CDR2 SNTAGT. The ends were cut back, 0 bases at V and 3 bases at J, with 6 bases in the middle. The CDR3 loop spans 13 amino acids. The CDR3 DNA is TGTGCCAGCAGTGACTCATTGGGCTACGAGCAGTACTTC. It specifies CASSDSLGYEQYF.

This clonotype was detected only a few times. The chain combines TRBV28 with TRBJ2-7, with D possibly matching TRBD2 (6 bases). Trimming pared 11 bases from V and 2 bases from J, leaving 16 bases between. The CDR3 is 13 residues long. Germline CDR1 and CDR2: MDHEN and SYDVKM. CDR3 amino acids: CAVGGTGPYEQYF. CDR3 nucleotides: TGTGCCGTTGGCGGGACGGGTCCCTACGAGCAGTACTTC.

The chain joins TRBV4-1 to TRBJ1-5; no clear D gene. CDR1 is MGHRA and CDR2 is YSYEKL in the germline V gene. Trimming pared 0 bases from V and 6 bases from J, leaving 12 bases between. The CDR3 has 15 residues. The CDR3 nucleotides are TGCGCCAGCAGCCAAGAAGGAACTCGGAGTCAGCCCCAGCATTTT. It codes for CASSQEGTRSQPQHF.

V gene TRBV28 combines with J gene TRBJ2-3; 10 bases are shared with TRBD2. Trimming took 1 base from V and 3 from J; bases not matched to a gene: 7. The CDR3 has 17 amino acids. Germline values: CDR1 MDHEN, CDR2 SYDVKM. The CDR3 DNA sequence: TGTGCCAGCAGTTTATCTAGGCTAGCGGGGGAGACAGATACGCAGTATTTT. It encodes CASSLSRLAGETDTQYF.

This clonotype appeared a few times. The chain couples TRBV10-3 to TRBJ2-1; D is possibly TRBD1 or TRBD2 (5 bases each). V was clipped by 8 bases and J by 3 bases, with 20 bases between them. The germline V gene encodes CDR1 ENHRY and CDR2 SYGVKD. The CDR3 runs 16 residues. The CDR3: CAIGRIRDGRYNEQFF. The CDR3 coding sequence is TGTGCCATCGGGCGCATCCGGGACGGGCGCTACAATGAGCAGTTCTTC.

The J gene is TRBJ1-6, the V gene TRBV20-1; D is perhaps TRBD1 (5 bases). This CDR3 comprises 12 residues. Trimming took off 5 bases at V and 10 bases at J, with 12 bases between the two ends. Germline assignment: CDR1 DFQATT and CDR2 SNEGSKA (reference sequence). Here the CDR3 DNA reads TGCAGTGCTCCCAGGGTGGGCTCACCCCTCCACTTT. Amino acid sequence: CSAPRVGSPLHF.

This clonotype came up many times. The chain recombines TRBV2 with TRBJ2-3, with D maybe TRBD2 (5 bases). This CDR3 is 14 amino acids long. Germline V gives CDR1 SNHLY, CDR2 FYNNEI. V lost 8 bases, J lost 4 bases, and 16 bases lay in between. This chain's CDR3 is CASPRAEGSDTQYF. CDR3 bases: TGTGCCAGCCCCCGGGCAGAGGGTTCAGATACGCAGTATTTT.

This clonotype has more than one count but fewer than ten. The chain links TRBV20-1 to TRBJ1-4; no reliable D call. This CDR3 is 12 amino acids long. The germline V and J ends were trimmed by 3 bases and 8 bases, with 10 bases remaining between them. The germline CDR1 and CDR2 sequences are DFQATT and SNEGSKA (reference sequence). The CDR3 bases are TGCAGTGCTAGGGCCGTCGGAGAAAAACTGTTTTTT. Translation gives CSARAVGEKLFF.

The chain uses TRBV6-5 and TRBJ1-2; D perhaps matches TRBD1 (6 bases). Germline assignment: CDR1 MNHEY and CDR2 SVGAGI. Trimming stripped 3 bases from V and 1 base from J, with 30 bases between. CDR3 length equals 21 residues. In DNA form, the CDR3 reads TGTGCCAGCAGTTATCCTAACCCATACAGGGACCCGTTCCCCTTTAACTATGGCTACACCTTC. It translates to CASSYPNPYRDPFPFNYGYTF.

The V call is TRBV5-5, the J call TRBJ2-7; 7 bases line up with TRBD2. J gave up 4 bases and V 6 bases, and 13 bases lay outside the gene matches. The CDR3 is 15 amino acids. CDR1 is SGHKS, CDR2 YYEKEE, per germline (reference sequence). The CDR3 spells CASTDLAEPLYEQYF. DNA for the CDR3: TGTGCCAGCACCGATCTAGCGGAACCCCTTTACGAGCAGTACTTC.

The chain employs TRBV6-2 or TRBV6-3 and TRBJ2-1; D unclear. Germline V gene sequence: CDR1 MNHEY, CDR2 SVGEGT. This CDR3 is built from 15 residues. V shed 2 bases and J shed 3 bases, with 11 bases lying between them. CDR3 protein: CASSYALLFYNEQFF. The CDR3 nucleotides are TGTGCCAGCAGTTACGCACTACTATTCTACAATGAGCAGTTCTTC.

This clonotype showed up just a few times. The V gene is TRBV25-1, the J gene TRBJ2-7, with a tentative D call TRBD2 (5 bases). This CDR3 is built from 13 residues. Trimming stripped 8 bases from V and 5 bases from J, with 16 bases between. CDR1 and CDR2 from the germline V gene are MGHDK and SYGVNS. The CDR3 spells CASGISGVHEQYF. CDR3 sequence (DNA): TGTGCCAGCGGAATCTCCGGGGTCCACGAGCAGTACTTC.

The chain has TRBV5-4 and TRBJ2-1; the match to TRBD1 covers 10 bases. Germline CDR1 and CDR2: SGHNT and YYREEE (reference sequence). The V segment lost 4 bases and the J segment 7 bases; nucleotides outside the gene matches: 8. This CDR3 has 15 residues. CDR3 residues: CASSAGQGEYNEQFF. For the CDR3, the DNA is TGTGCCAGCAGCGCTGGACAGGGGGAATATAATGAGCAGTTCTTC.

There are a few counts of this clonotype. This chain uses TRBV3-1 with TRBJ2-7, with TRBD1 matching over 8 bases. Germline values: CDR1 LGHDT, CDR2 YNNKEL (reference sequence). The CDR3 consists of 16 residues. With V trimmed by 0 bases and J by 2 bases, 6 bases remained unmatched. CDR3 coding DNA: TGTGCCAGCAGCCAAGACTGGACAGGGACGACCTACGAGCAGTACTTC. Amino acids: CASSQDWTGTTYEQYF.

The table lists this clonotype with a few counts. This chain joins TRBV7-9 and TRBJ1-1; D unclear. With 5 bases removed from V and 0 bases from J, the gap between germline ends came to 13 bases. CDR1 SEHNR and CDR2 FQNEAQ come from the germline V gene (reference sequence). This CDR3 comprises 15 residues. CDR3 sequence: CASSPGSILNTEAFF. The CDR3 DNA follows: TGTGCCAGCAGCCCGGGATCGATTCTGAACACTGAAGCTTTCTTT.

A note on this clonotype: This clone may be a read error of a much larger clone one base away. The rearrangement uses TRBV29-1 and TRBJ1-2, with TRBD1 as a possible D gene (6 bases). Germline values: CDR1 SQVTM, CDR2 ANQGSEA. CDR3 length: 16 residues. CDR3 amino acids: CGVEDRRDKPNYGYTF. The CDR3 region has the DNA TGCGGCGTTGAAGATCGGCGGGACAAGCCTAACTATGGCTACACCTTC.

In this sample, this clonotype turned up once. The chain carries TRBV5-1 and TRBJ1-2, with 8 bases identical to TRBD1. The CDR3 covers 15 residues. The germline V gene encodes CDR1 SGHRS and CDR2 YFSETQ. Losses at the gene ends were 0 bases for V and 6 bases for J; bases not matched to a gene: 7. The CDR3 DNA reads as TGCGCCAGCAGCTTGGGGGGACAGGCGCTACATGGCTACACCTTC. Encoded protein: CASSLGGQALHGYTF. The variable domain in full, with the rest retrieved from reference TRBV5-1 and TRBJ1-2, is KAGVTQTPRYLIKTRGQQVTLSCSPISGHRSVSWYQQTPGQGLQFLFEYFSETQRNKGNFPGRFSGRQFSNSRSEMNVSTLELGDSALYLCASSLGGQALHGYTFGSGTRLTVV.

V usage is TRBV21-1 and J usage is TRBJ1-5. TRBV21-1 is a documented pseudogene. CDR3 length: 19 residues. The CDR3 DNA follows: TGTGCCAGCAGCAAAGAGATCGTGGGGAGGGAAAATAGCAATCAGCCCCAGCATTTT. Protein product: CASSKEIVGRENSNQPQHF.

As for this clonotype: A much more abundant neighbour one base away suggests this may be a read error. The chain joins TRBV10-3 to TRBJ2-3; TRBD2 is a possible D gene (5 bases). The CDR3 contains 11 residues. V shed 8 bases and J shed 4 bases, with 7 bases lying between them. Germline V gene lookup returns CDR1 ENHRY and CDR2 SYGVKD. The CDR3 DNA sequence: TGTGCCATCCGAGCGGCAGATACGCAGTATTTT. It yields the protein CAIRAADTQYF.

As regards this clonotype: Sequence at one end of the junction differs from germline and may be a read error. The chain is built from TRBV4-2 and TRBJ1-1; 7 nucleotides match TRBD1. The germline V gene has CDR1 LGHNA and CDR2 YNFKEQ. CDR3 length: 15 amino acids. The CDR3 is CAGRREGALNTEAFF. CDR3 DNA sequence: TGTGCCGGCAGACGGGAGGGGGCTTTGAACACTGAAGCTTTCTTT.

This clonotype was counted a few times. CDR3 residues: CSASRGAVNTEAFF. CDR3 sequence (DNA): TGCAGTGCTAGTCGGGGGGCGGTGAACACTGAAGCTTTCTTT. V is TRBV20-1 and J is TRBJ1-1, with a tentative D call TRBD1 (6 bases). Germline values: CDR1 DFQATT, CDR2 SNEGSKA (reference sequence). This CDR3 has 14 amino acids. The ends were cut back, 3 bases at V and 0 bases at J, with 11 bases in the middle.

J is TRBJ1-2 and V is TRBV6-1, with a weak D call TRBD1 (5 bases). CDR3 length: 14 amino acids. Germline-derived CDR1 and CDR2 are MNHNS and SASEGT. V was cut by 1 base and J by 6 bases, with 12 bases left in between. The DNA of the CDR3 is TGTGCCAGCAGTGAAGTCGTCAGGGAGGATGGCTACACCTTC. Encoded protein: CASSEVVREDGYTF.

This clonotype occurred a few times. The rearrangement joins TRBV12-3 or TRBV12-4 to TRBJ2-7, with 7 bases that match TRBD2. Losses at the gene ends were 7 bases for V and 3 bases for J; bases not matched to a gene: 3. The CDR3 covers 12 residues. This CDR3 reads CASKAGYYEQYF. DNA for the CDR3: TGTGCCAGCAAAGCGGGGTACTACGAGCAGTACTTC.